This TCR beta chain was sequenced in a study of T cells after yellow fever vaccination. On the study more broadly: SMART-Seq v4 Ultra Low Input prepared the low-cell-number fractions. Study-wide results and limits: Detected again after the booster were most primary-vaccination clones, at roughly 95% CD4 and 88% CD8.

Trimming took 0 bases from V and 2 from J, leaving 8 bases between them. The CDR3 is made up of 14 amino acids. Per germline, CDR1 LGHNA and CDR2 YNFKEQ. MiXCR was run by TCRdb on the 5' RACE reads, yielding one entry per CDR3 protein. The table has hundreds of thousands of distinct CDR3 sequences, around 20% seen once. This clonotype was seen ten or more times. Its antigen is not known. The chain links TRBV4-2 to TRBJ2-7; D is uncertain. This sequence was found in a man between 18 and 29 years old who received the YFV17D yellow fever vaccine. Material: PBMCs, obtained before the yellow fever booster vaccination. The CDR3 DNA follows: TGTGCCAGCAGCCAAGAGGTCCCAACCTACGAGCAGTACTTC. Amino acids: CASSQEVPTYEQYF.